Listed here are 29 T cell receptor beta chains from one sample, sequenced in a study of T cells after yellow fever vaccination. TCRdb redid the calling of the 5' RACE reads with MiXCR, one entry per CDR3 protein. The repertoire consists of 95,000 to 150,000 distinct CDR3 sequences, with around 9.8% occurring once and the leading ten covering less than 40%. Material: CD8+ T cells sorted from PBMCs, obtained on the day of the yellow fever booster vaccination. These receptors originate from a man between 18 and 29 years old who received the YFV17D yellow fever vaccine.

The chain uses TRBV6-5 and TRBJ2-2; 8 bases are shared with TRBD1. Germline assignment: CDR1 MNHEY and CDR2 SVGAGI. CDR3 length equals 16 residues. With 6 bases clipped from V and 4 bases from J, the junction kept 10 bases outside the gene matches. As DNA, the CDR3 is TGTGCCAGCAGCTCGACCCGGACAGGGCCCACCGGGGAGCTGTTTTTT. Translated: CASSSTRTGPTGELFF.

The J gene is TRBJ2-7, the V gene TRBV20-1, with TRBD1 identical over 9 bases. Germline CDR1 DFQATT, CDR2 SNEGSKA (reference sequence). The CDR3 covers 13 residues. V lost 5 bases, J lost 5 bases, and 7 bases stayed unmatched. This chain's CDR3 is CSAHHRGLNEQYV. DNA of the CDR3: TGCAGTGCTCACCACAGGGGGCTGAACGAGCAGTACGTC.

J is TRBJ2-1 and V is TRBV9; TRBD1 agrees at 9 bases. J lost 8 bases, V lost 7 bases, and 4 bases had no gene match. This CDR3 region has 12 residues. Germline lookup yields CDR1 SGDLS and CDR2 YYNGEE. In DNA, the CDR3 is TGTGCCAGCGGGACAGGGAATGATGAGCAGTTCTTC. As protein: CASGTGNDEQFF.

This clonotype was seen a few times. V gene TRBV4-2 combines with J gene TRBJ1-2, with D unresolved. The CDR3 has 15 residues. Germline V gene data show CDR1 as LGHNA and CDR2 as YNFKEQ. Deletions cut 1 base from V and 3 bases from J, with 12 bases between. Written as DNA, the CDR3 is TGTGCCAGCAGCCAAGGGGCCGGGATCGACTATGGCTACACCTTC. Protein sequence: CASSQGAGIDYGYTF.

This clonotype was seen a handful of times. The chain is built from TRBV14 and TRBJ2-1; D unresolved. Germline V gives CDR1 SGHDN, CDR2 FVKESK. The CDR3 length is 12 residues. Trimming removed 4 bases from V and 4 bases from J, with 5 bases in between. CDR3 sequence reads: CASSPRYNEQFF. Here the CDR3 DNA reads TGTGCCAGCAGCCCCCGATACAATGAGCAGTTCTTC.

In its sample, this clonotype was seen a few times. The chain recombines TRBV27 with TRBJ1-2; D is unclear. The CDR3 sequence is 13 residues long. Deletions cut 9 bases from V and 4 bases from J, with 15 bases between. Per germline, CDR1 MNHEY and CDR2 SMNVEV (reference sequence). In nucleotides, the CDR3 is TGTGCCAGTCATTCCGGGTGGGGCTATGGCTACACCTTC. Translated, it gives CASHSGWGYGYTF.

The chain has TRBV20-1 and TRBJ2-3; 12 nucleotides agree with TRBD1. CDR3 length: 15 amino acids. With 3 bases clipped from V and 1 base from J, the junction kept 2 bases outside the gene matches. CDR1 and CDR2 (germline): DFQATT, SNEGSKA (reference sequence). The chain's CDR3 is CSARGTGGGTDTQYF. CDR3 nucleotides: TGCAGTGCTAGGGGGACAGGGGGCGGCACAGATACGCAGTATTTT.

The rearrangement uses TRBV29-1 and TRBJ2-3; no firm D call. Trimming pared 0 bases from V and 4 bases from J, leaving 8 bases between. From germline, CDR1 is SQVTM and CDR2 ANQGSEA. The CDR3 extends over 13 amino acids. The CDR3 DNA reads as TGCAGCGTTGAAGAAGGAAGTTCAGATACGCAGTATTTT. Translated: CSVEEGSSDTQYF.

This clonotype was seen more than once but under ten times. The chain carries TRBV6-2 or TRBV6-3 and TRBJ2-4; weak D call: TRBD2 (5 bases). The V end lost 2 bases, the J end lost 0 bases, and 11 bases lay between the germline ends. There are 16 residues in the CDR3. In germline, CDR1 is MNHEY, CDR2 SVGEGT. The DNA of the CDR3 is TGTGCCAGCAGTTACCCTAGCTCCTTAGCCAAAAACATTCAGTACTTC. This translates into CASSYPSSLAKNIQYF.

This clonotype came up many times. This chain joins TRBV5-1 and TRBJ1-1; D is undetermined. The V and J ends lost 0 bases and 1 base respectively, with 7 bases between them. Per the germline V gene, CDR1 is SGHRS and CDR2 is YFSETQ. The CDR3 runs to 14 residues. The DNA for the CDR3 is TGCGCCAGCAGCTTGGGGATCGCGAACACTGAAGCTTTCTTT. Its translation: CASSLGIANTEAFF. Full variable domain (rest looked up from reference TRBV5-1 and TRBJ1-1): KAGVTQTPRYLIKTRGQQVTLSCSPISGHRSVSWYQQTPGQGLQFLFEYFSETQRNKGNFPGRFSGRQFSNSRSEMNVSTLELGDSALYLCASSLGIANTEAFFGQGTRLTVV.

This clonotype was found a few times. The rearrangement uses TRBV7-8 and TRBJ2-3; D is uncertain. The CDR3 extends over 17 amino acids. V was clipped by 0 bases and J by 2 bases, with 15 bases between them. CDR1 and CDR2 from the germline V gene are SGHVS and FQNEAQ. CDR3 sequence: CASSLAMDGPYTDTQYF. The CDR3 nucleotides read TGTGCCAGCAGCTTAGCTATGGACGGCCCATACACAGATACGCAGTATTTT. The whole variable domain, filled in from reference TRBV7-8 and TRBJ2-3, reads GAGVSQSPRYKVAKRGQDVALRCDPISGHVSLFWYQQALGQGPEFLTYFQNEAQLDKSGLPSDRFFAERPEGSVSTLKIQRTQQEDSAVYLCASSLAMDGPYTDTQYFGPGTRLTVL.

In its sample, this clonotype was seen a few times. This chain joins TRBV9 and TRBJ2-7; 9 positions match TRBD2. The V segment lost 4 bases and the J segment 2 bases; nucleotides outside the gene matches: 7. The CDR3 covers 15 residues. Germline-derived CDR1 and CDR2 are SGDLS and YYNGEE. CDR3 region: CASSPGASGAYEQYF. CDR3 bases: TGTGCCAGCAGCCCAGGGGCTAGCGGGGCCTACGAGCAGTACTTC.

The chain carries TRBV6-2 or TRBV6-3 and TRBJ2-7; a possible D gene is TRBD1 (5 bases). Deletions cut 8 bases from V and 5 bases from J, with 10 bases between. Germline CDR1 reads MNHEY; CDR2 reads SVGEGT. The CDR3 spans 11 residues. This CDR3 is CASSRGHEQYF. The CDR3 nucleotides are TGTGCCAGCTCAAGGGGTCACGAGCAGTACTTC.

The CDR3 DNA is TGTGCCAGCAGAACTAGCGAGGGACGCACAGATACGCAGTATTTT. Its translation: CASRTSEGRTDTQYF. The rearrangement joins TRBV2 to TRBJ2-3; 7 bases match TRBD2. The J segment lost 1 base and the V segment lost 6 bases, leaving 7 bases of the junction unmatched. The CDR3 is 15 residues long. Germline V gene data show CDR1 as SNHLY and CDR2 as FYNNEI.

The chain uses TRBV24-1 and TRBJ2-7; the D gene is possibly TRBD1 (5 bases). The germline V gene has CDR1 KGHDR and CDR2 SFDVKD. V was cut by 12 bases and J by 1 base, with 24 bases left in between. The CDR3 covers 16 residues. The CDR3, as DNA: TGTGCCCCTAAGGGGTTACAGAATCAATCGTCCTACGAGCAGTACGTC. This encodes CAPKGLQNQSSYEQYV.

The sample holds a few counts of this clonotype. V is TRBV20-1 and J is TRBJ2-7, with D hard to call. Germline V lookup: CDR1 DFQATT, CDR2 SNEGSKA (reference sequence). CDR3 length: 11 residues. Between the trimmed V and J ends, which lost 6 bases and 1 base, there was a span of 7 bases. The CDR3: CSASPSYEQYF. For the CDR3, the DNA is TGCAGTGCGAGCCCTTCCTACGAGCAGTACTTC.

This clonotype appeared many times. The chain is built from TRBV7-9 and TRBJ2-4, with D possibly matching TRBD1 (6 bases). The germline V and J ends were trimmed by 5 bases and 0 bases, with 11 bases remaining between them. This CDR3 comprises 15 residues. Germline V gives CDR1 SEHNR, CDR2 FQNEAQ (reference sequence). The CDR3 loop reads CASSPTGTAKNIQYF. The DNA for the CDR3 is TGTGCCAGCAGCCCAACAGGGACAGCCAAAAACATTCAGTACTTC.

This clonotype appeared a few times. This chain joins TRBV7-9 and TRBJ2-4, with 7 bases aligning to TRBD1. V trimming: 5 bases; J trimming: 4 bases; junction bases outside the gene matches: 5. The germline CDR1 and CDR2 sequences are SEHNR and FQNEAQ (reference sequence). There are 14 residues in the CDR3. The CDR3 DNA follows: TGTGCCAGCAGCGTGTCGACAGGGAAAAACATTCAGTACTTC. Its protein product is CASSVSTGKNIQYF.

CDR3 residues: CASRSGTYEQYV. The DNA for the CDR3 is TGTGCCAGCAGAAGCGGAACCTACGAGCAGTACGTC. The gene calls are TRBV2 and TRBJ2-7; the D gene is possibly TRBD2 (5 bases). Trimming took 6 bases from V and 2 from J, leaving 8 bases between them. The germline V gene has CDR1 SNHLY and CDR2 FYNNEI. This CDR3 contains 12 residues.

This clonotype came up a few times. The V and J genes are TRBV5-6 and TRBJ2-3; 9 bases line up with TRBD1. From germline, CDR1 is SGHDT and CDR2 YYEEEE. The V segment lost 4 bases and the J segment 1 base; nucleotides outside the gene matches: 16. This CDR3 is built from 19 residues. The CDR3 protein is CASSPYYRGRGIGTDTQYF. The CDR3 DNA reads TGTGCCAGCAGCCCCTACTACAGGGGGCGCGGTATCGGCACAGATACGCAGTATTTT.

This clonotype showed up just a few times. The chain links TRBV6-5 to TRBJ1-1; 12 positions agree with TRBD1. This CDR3 is built from 17 residues. The V segment lost 2 bases and the J segment 8 bases; nucleotides outside the gene matches: 12. Looked up from germline, CDR1 is MNHEY and CDR2 is SVGAGI. CDR3 loop: CASSYERRDRGRREAFF. CDR3 DNA sequence: TGTGCCAGCAGTTACGAAAGGAGGGACAGGGGGCGTAGAGAAGCTTTCTTT.

The V gene is TRBV12-3 or TRBV12-4, the J gene TRBJ2-7, with TRBD1 matching 9 bases. Trimming cost V 6 bases and J 1 base; bases outside gene matches: 7. The length of the CDR3 is 15 residues. The CDR3, as DNA: TGTGCCAGCAGCGTTCGCGGGACAGGGTCCTACGAGCAGTACTTC. This codes for CASSVRGTGSYEQYF.

This clonotype was counted between two and nine times. This chain links TRBV4-1 with TRBJ1-3; D gene ambiguous. This CDR3 contains 15 residues. V was pared by 3 bases and J by 0 bases, with 9 bases between. Germline-derived CDR1 and CDR2 are MGHRA and YSYEKL. The CDR3 spells CASSQNRPSGNTIYF. The CDR3 DNA sequence: TGCGCCAGCAGCCAGAACCGACCCTCTGGAAACACCATATATTTT.

The chain has TRBV11-2 and TRBJ2-2; 7 bases line up with TRBD2. Germline loops: CDR1 SGHAT, CDR2 FQNNGV. The CDR3 loop spans 15 amino acids. Trimming removed 1 base from V and 6 bases from J; junction bases left unmatched: 5. DNA for the CDR3: TGTGCCAGCAGCTTAGTCTGGGGGGGATCCGGGGAGCTGTTTTTT. This encodes CASSLVWGGSGELFF.

This clonotype was counted ten times or more. The chain carries TRBV10-3 and TRBJ1-5; D possibly corresponds to TRBD1 (6 bases). The V and J ends lost 10 bases and 0 bases respectively, with 13 bases between them. This CDR3 is 14 amino acids long. Germline CDR1 reads ENHRY; CDR2 reads SYGVKD. This CDR3 is CATRDTDSNQPQHF. In nucleotides, the CDR3 is TGTGCCACCCGGGACACAGATAGCAATCAGCCCCAGCATTTT.

As concerns this clonotype: A read error is likely, as this CDR3 ends without the conserved phenylalanine or tryptophan. The V and J genes are TRBV6-1 and TRBJ2-7; 10 nucleotides match TRBD2. The germline gives CDR1 MNHNS, CDR2 SASEGT. V lost 8 bases, J lost 6 bases, and 10 bases stayed unmatched. The CDR3 sequence is 14 residues long. Here the CDR3 DNA reads TGTGCCAGCCCAGGACTAGCGGAAAATGGCGAGCAGTACTCC. This sequence encodes CASPGLAENGEQYS.

The chain links TRBV15 to TRBJ2-2; perhaps TRBD2 as D (7 bases). This CDR3 is built from 17 residues. The germline CDR1 and CDR2 sequences are LNHNV and YYDKDF (reference sequence). Between the trimmed V and J ends, which lost 0 bases and 5 bases, there was a span of 16 bases. This CDR3 reads CATSRDGGGVLTGELFF. The CDR3, as DNA: TGTGCCACCAGCAGAGATGGGGGGGGCGTTTTAACCGGGGAGCTGTTTTTT.

The chain is built from TRBV5-1 and TRBJ1-1; D might be TRBD1 (5 bases). Germline V CDR1 and CDR2: SGHRS, YFSETQ. This CDR3 region has 19 residues. V gave up 3 bases and J gave up 0 bases, with 24 bases separating them. In nucleotides, the CDR3 is TGCGCCAGCAGCTCCCACGGGACCTTTTACGGAGATATGAACACTGAAGCTTTCTTT. This sequence encodes CASSSHGTFYGDMNTEAFF.

This clonotype was seen just once. The chain joins TRBV12-3 or TRBV12-4 to TRBJ2-7; weak D call: TRBD1 (5 bases). The CDR3 runs to 13 residues. Deletions cut 2 bases from V and 6 bases from J, with 11 bases between. This CDR3 is CASSLNRIGEQYF. The CDR3 coding sequence is TGTGCCAGCAGTTTAAACAGGATTGGCGAGCAGTACTTC.